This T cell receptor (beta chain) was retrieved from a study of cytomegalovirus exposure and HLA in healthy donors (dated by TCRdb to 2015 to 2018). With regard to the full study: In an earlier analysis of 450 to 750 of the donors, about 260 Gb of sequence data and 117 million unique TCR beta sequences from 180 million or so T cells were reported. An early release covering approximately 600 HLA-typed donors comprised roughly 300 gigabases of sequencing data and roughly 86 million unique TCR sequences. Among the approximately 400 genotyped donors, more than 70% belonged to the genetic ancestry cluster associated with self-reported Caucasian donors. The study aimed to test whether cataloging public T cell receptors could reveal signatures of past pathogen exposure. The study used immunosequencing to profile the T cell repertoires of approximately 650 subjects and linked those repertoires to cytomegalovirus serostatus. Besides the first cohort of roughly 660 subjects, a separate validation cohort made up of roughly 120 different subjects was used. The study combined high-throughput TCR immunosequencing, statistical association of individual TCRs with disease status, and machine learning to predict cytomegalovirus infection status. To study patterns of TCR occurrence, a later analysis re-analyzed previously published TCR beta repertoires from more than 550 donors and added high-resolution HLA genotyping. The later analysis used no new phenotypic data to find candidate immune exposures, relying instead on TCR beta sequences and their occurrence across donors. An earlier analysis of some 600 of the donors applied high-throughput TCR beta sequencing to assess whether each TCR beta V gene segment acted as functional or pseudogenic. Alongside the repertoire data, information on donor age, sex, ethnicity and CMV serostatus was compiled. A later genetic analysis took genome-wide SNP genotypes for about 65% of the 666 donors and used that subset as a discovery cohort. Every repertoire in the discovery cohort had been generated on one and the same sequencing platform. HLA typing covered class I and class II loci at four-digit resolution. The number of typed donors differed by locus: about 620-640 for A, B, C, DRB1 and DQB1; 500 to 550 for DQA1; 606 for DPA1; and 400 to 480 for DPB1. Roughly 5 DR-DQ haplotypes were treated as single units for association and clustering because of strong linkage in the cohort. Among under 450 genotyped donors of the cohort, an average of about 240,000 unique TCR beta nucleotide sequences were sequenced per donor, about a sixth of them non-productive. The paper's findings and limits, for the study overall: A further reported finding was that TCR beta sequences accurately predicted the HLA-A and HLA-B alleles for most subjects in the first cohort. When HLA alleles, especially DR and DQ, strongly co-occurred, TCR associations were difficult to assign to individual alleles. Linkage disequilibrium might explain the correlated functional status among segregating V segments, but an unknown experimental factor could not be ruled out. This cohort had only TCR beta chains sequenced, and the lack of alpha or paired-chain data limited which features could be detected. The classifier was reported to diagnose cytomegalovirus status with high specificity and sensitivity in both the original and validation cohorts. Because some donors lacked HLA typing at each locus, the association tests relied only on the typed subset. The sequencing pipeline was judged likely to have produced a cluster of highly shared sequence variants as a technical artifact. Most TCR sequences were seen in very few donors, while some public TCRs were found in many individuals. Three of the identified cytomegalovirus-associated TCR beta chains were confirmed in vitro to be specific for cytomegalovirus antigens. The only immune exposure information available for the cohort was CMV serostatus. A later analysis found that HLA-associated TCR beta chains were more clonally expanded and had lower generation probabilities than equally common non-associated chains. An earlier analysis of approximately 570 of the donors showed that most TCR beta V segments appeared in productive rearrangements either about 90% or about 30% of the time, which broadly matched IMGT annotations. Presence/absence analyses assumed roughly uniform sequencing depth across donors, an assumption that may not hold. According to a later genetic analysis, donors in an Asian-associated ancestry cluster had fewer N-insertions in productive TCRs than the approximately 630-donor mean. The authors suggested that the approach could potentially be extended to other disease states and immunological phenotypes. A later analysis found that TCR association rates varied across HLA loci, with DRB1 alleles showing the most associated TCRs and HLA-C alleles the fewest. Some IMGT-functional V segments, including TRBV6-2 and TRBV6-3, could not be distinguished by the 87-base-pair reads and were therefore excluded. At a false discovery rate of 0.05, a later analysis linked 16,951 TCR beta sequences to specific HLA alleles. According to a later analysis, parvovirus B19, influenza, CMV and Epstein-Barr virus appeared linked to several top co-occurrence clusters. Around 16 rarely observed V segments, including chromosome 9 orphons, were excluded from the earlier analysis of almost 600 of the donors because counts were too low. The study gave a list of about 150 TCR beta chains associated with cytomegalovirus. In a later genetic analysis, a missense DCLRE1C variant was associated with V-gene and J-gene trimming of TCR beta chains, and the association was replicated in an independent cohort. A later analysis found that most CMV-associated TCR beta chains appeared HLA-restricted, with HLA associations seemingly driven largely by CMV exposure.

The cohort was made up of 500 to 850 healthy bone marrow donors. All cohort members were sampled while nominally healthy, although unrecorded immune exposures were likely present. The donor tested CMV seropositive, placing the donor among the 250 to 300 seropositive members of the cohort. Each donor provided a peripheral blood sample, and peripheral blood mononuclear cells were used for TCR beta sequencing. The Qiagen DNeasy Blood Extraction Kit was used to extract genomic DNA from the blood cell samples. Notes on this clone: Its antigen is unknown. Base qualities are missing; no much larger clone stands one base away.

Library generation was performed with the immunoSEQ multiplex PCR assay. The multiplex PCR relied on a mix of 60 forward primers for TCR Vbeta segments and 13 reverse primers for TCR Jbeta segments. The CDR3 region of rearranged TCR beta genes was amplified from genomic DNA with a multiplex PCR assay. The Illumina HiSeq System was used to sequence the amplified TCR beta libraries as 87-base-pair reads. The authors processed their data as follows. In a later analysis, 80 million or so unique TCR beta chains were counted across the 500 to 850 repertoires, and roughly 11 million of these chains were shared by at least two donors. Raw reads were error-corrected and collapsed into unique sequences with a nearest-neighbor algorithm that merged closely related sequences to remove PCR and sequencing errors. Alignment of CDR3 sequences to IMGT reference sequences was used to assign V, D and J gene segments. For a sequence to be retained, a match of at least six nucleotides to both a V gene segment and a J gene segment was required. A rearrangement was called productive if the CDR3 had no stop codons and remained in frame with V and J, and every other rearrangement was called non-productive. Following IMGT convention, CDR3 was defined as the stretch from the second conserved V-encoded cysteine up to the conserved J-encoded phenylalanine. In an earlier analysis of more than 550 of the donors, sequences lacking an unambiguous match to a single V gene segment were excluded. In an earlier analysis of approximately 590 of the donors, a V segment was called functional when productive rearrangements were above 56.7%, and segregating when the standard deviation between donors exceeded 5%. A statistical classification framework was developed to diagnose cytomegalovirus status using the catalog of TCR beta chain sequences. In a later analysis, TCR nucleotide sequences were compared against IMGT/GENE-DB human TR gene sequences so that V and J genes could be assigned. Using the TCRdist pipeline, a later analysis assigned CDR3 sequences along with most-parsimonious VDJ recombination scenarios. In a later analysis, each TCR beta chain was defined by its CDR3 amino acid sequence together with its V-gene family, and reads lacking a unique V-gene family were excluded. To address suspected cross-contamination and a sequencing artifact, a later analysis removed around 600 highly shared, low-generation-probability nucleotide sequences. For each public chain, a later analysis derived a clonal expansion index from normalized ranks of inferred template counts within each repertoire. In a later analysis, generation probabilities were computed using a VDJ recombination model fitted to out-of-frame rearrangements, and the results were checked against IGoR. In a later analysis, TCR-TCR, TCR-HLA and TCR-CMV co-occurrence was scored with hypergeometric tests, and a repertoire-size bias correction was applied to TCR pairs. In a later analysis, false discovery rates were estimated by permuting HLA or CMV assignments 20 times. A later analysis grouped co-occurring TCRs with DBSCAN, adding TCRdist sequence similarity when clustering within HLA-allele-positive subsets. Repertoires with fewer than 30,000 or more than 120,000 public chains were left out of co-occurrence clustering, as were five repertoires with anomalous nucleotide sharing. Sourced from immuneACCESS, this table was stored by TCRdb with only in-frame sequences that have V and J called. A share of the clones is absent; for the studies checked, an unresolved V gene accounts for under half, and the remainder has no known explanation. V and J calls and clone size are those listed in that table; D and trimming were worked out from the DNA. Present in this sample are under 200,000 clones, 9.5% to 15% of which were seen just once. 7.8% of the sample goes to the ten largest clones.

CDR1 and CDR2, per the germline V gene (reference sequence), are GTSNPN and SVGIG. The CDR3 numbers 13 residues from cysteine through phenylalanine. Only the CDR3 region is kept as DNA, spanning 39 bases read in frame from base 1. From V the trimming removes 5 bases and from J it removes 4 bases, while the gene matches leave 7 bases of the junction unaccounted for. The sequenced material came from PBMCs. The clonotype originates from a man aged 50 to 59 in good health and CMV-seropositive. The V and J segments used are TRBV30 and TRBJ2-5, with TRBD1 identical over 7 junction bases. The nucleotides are TGTGCCTGGGACCGACAGGGAAGAGAGACCCAGTACTTC. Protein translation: CAWDRQGRETQYF.